These T cell receptor beta chains were read from a single sample in a study of identical twins. MiXCR was run by TCRdb on the 5' RACE reads, yielding one entry per CDR3 protein. The table shows around 650,000 distinct CDR3 sequences, with 7.1% occurring only once. The same data also went into a second study, on yellow fever vaccine responses in identical twins.

Sequencing was performed on PBMCs. Receptor source: a woman aged 18-29 years in good health. CDR3s include the opening cysteine and the closing phenylalanine or tryptophan. The D gene is left open where the match is weak. Size is stated for part of the rows, as once, few or many counts, or as a class when the clone is expanded.

j_call: TRBJ2-1
v_call: TRBV20-1
clone_size: many
d_call: TRBD2
cdr3_nt: TGCAGTGCTAGAGCGAGGGCGCTAGCGGGAGTAGCGGCCTACAATGAGCAGTTCTTC
cdr3_aa: CSARARALAGVAAYNEQFF

j_call: TRBJ2-5
v_call: TRBV7-2
clone_size: many
d_call: TRBD2
cdr3_nt: TGTGCCAGCAGCCAAACGGGGGGGACCCAGTACTTC
cdr3_aa: CASSQTGGTQYF

j_call: TRBJ2-4
v_call: TRBV10-3
clone_size: many
d_call: -
cdr3_nt: TGTGCCATCAGTGAGGGACAAGGAAAAAACATTCAGTACTTC
cdr3_aa: CAISEGQGKNIQYF

j_call: TRBJ2-5
v_call: TRBV12-3/TRBV12-4
clone_size: -
d_call: TRBD2
cdr3_nt: TGTGCCAGCAGCTGGGACGTGGGGGGGGAGACCCAGTACTTC
cdr3_aa: CASSWDVGGETQYF

j_call: TRBJ2-6
v_call: TRBV5-1
clone_size: -
d_call: -
cdr3_nt: TGCGCCAGCACCACAACGTCTGGGGCCAACGTCCTGACTTTC
cdr3_aa: CASTTTSGANVLTF

j_call: TRBJ2-2
v_call: TRBV6-5
clone_size: -
d_call: -
cdr3_nt: TGTGCCAGCACTTCGGCGAACACCGGGGAGCTGTTTTTT
cdr3_aa: CASTSANTGELFF

j_call: TRBJ2-1
v_call: TRBV5-1
clone_size: -
d_call: TRBD1
cdr3_nt: TGCGCCAGCAGCTTCGGACAGGGCAACAATGAGCAGTTCTTC
cdr3_aa: CASSFGQGNNEQFF

j_call: TRBJ1-3
v_call: TRBV18
clone_size: -
d_call: -
cdr3_nt: TGTGCCAGCTCACCCCTACCAACTAGCAACTCTGGAAACACCATATATTTT
cdr3_aa: CASSPLPTSNSGNTIYF

j_call: TRBJ2-7
v_call: TRBV7-9
clone_size: many
d_call: -
cdr3_nt: TGTGCCAGCAGCTTTCTAACCGCCTACGAGCAGTACTTC
cdr3_aa: CASSFLTAYEQYF

j_call: TRBJ2-5
v_call: TRBV6-5
clone_size: -
d_call: TRBD1
cdr3_nt: TGTGCCAGCAGTTGGGGGACAGGGGAGACCCAGTACTTC
cdr3_aa: CASSWGTGETQYF

j_call: TRBJ2-5
v_call: TRBV4-1
clone_size: few
d_call: -
cdr3_nt: TGCGCCAGCAGCCAAGTAGGGGCAGGATTGATGGAGACCCAGTACTTC
cdr3_aa: CASSQVGAGLMETQYF

j_call: TRBJ1-5
v_call: TRBV6-1
clone_size: -
d_call: -
cdr3_nt: TGTGCCAGCGGTCTAGCAGACCTCAGACAGCCCCAGCATTTT
cdr3_aa: CASGLADLRQPQHF

j_call: TRBJ2-3
v_call: TRBV20-1
clone_size: many
d_call: TRBD2
cdr3_nt: TGCAGTGCCGAAAGACTAGCGGGGGCGGATACGCAGTATTTT
cdr3_aa: CSAERLAGADTQYF

j_call: TRBJ2-7
v_call: TRBV5-6
clone_size: -
d_call: TRBD1
cdr3_nt: TGTGCCAGCAGCACCAAAAACAGGGGCTCCTACGAGCAGTACTTC
cdr3_aa: CASSTKNRGSYEQYF

j_call: TRBJ2-3
v_call: TRBV12-3/TRBV12-4
clone_size: many
d_call: -
cdr3_nt: TGTGCCAGCAGTTACGCGACGTACCTTGGCACAGATACGCAGTATTTT
cdr3_aa: CASSYATYLGTDTQYF

j_call: TRBJ2-7
v_call: TRBV6-1
clone_size: many
d_call: TRBD1
cdr3_nt: TGTGCCAGCAGATCCGGGACAGGGTTTATTTTCGAGCAGTACTTC
cdr3_aa: CASRSGTGFIFEQYF

j_call: TRBJ2-3
v_call: TRBV20-1
clone_size: -
d_call: TRBD2
cdr3_nt: TGCAGTGCGGGGGGGATTCAAGATACGCAGTATTTT
cdr3_aa: CSAGGIQDTQYF

j_call: TRBJ2-1
v_call: TRBV20-1
clone_size: many
d_call: -
cdr3_nt: TGCAGTGCTGGGCGTGCCATGGGGGCCTACAATGAGCAGTTCTTC
cdr3_aa: CSAGRAMGAYNEQFF

j_call: TRBJ1-1
v_call: TRBV19
clone_size: few
d_call: -
cdr3_nt: TGTGCCAGTAGTATGGGCATGACGAACACTGAAGCTTTCTTT
cdr3_aa: CASSMGMTNTEAFF

j_call: TRBJ2-1
v_call: TRBV6-5
clone_size: -
d_call: TRBD2
cdr3_nt: TGTGCCAGCACTTTCCTAGCGGGGGGTAGGGATGAGCAGTTCTTC
cdr3_aa: CASTFLAGGRDEQFF

j_call: TRBJ2-1
v_call: TRBV28
clone_size: many
d_call: TRBD2
cdr3_nt: TGTGCCAGCAGTTTATCCCCCATGGGACTAGCGGAGTTATACAATGAGCAGTTCTTC
cdr3_aa: CASSLSPMGLAELYNEQFF

j_call: TRBJ1-6
v_call: TRBV6-5
clone_size: many
d_call: -
cdr3_nt: TGTGCCAGCAGTTACACCGATAATACTGCTTCACCCCTCCACTTT
cdr3_aa: CASSYTDNTASPLHF

j_call: TRBJ2-1
v_call: TRBV7-9
clone_size: -
d_call: -
cdr3_nt: TGTGCCACCGAGCTAGGCCCCCGGACCTACAATGAGCAGTTCTTC
cdr3_aa: CATELGPRTYNEQFF

j_call: TRBJ2-7
v_call: TRBV4-2
clone_size: many
d_call: TRBD1
cdr3_nt: TGTGCCAGCAGCCAGTTTCAGGGGGCCTCCTACGAGCAGTACTTC
cdr3_aa: CASSQFQGASYEQYF

j_call: TRBJ2-5
v_call: TRBV20-1
clone_size: -
d_call: -
cdr3_nt: TGCAGTGCTAGTCACCGGGGGAAAAAAGAGACCCAGTACTTC
cdr3_aa: CSASHRGKKETQYF

j_call: TRBJ2-5
v_call: TRBV12-3/TRBV12-4
clone_size: few
d_call: -
cdr3_nt: TGTGCCAGCAGTCAGGGGTACGGTGAGACCCAGTACTTC
cdr3_aa: CASSQGYGETQYF

j_call: TRBJ1-1
v_call: TRBV2
clone_size: few
d_call: -
cdr3_nt: TGTGCCAGCAGTGAAGCGCAGGAGAACACTGAAGCTTTCTTT
cdr3_aa: CASSEAQENTEAFF

j_call: TRBJ2-5
v_call: TRBV15
clone_size: few
d_call: TRBD2
cdr3_nt: TGTGCCACCAGCAGAGGTAGCGGGGGACAAGAGACCCAGTACTTC
cdr3_aa: CATSRGSGGQETQYF

j_call: TRBJ2-1
v_call: TRBV10-3
clone_size: few
d_call: -
cdr3_nt: TGTGCCATCAGTGGTCCCGACAGCTACAATGAGCAGTTCTTC
cdr3_aa: CAISGPDSYNEQFF

j_call: TRBJ2-7
v_call: TRBV20-1
clone_size: -
d_call: TRBD1
cdr3_nt: TGCAGTGCTAGCCCCGGGACAGGTTACGACGAGCAGTACTTC
cdr3_aa: CSASPGTGYDEQYF

j_call: TRBJ1-1
v_call: TRBV29-1
clone_size: many
d_call: -
cdr3_nt: TGCAGCGCCCGAGGGACCCTGAACACTGAAGCTTTCTTT
cdr3_aa: CSARGTLNTEAFF

j_call: TRBJ2-5
v_call: TRBV10-2
clone_size: few
d_call: TRBD2
cdr3_nt: TGCGCCACCGCGGGAGCGGGGATACAAGAGACCCAGTACTTC
cdr3_aa: CATAGAGIQETQYF

j_call: TRBJ2-3
v_call: TRBV5-1
clone_size: many
d_call: -
cdr3_nt: TGCGCCAGCAGCTTGTTAGCGGCTAGCACAGATACGCAGTATTTT
cdr3_aa: CASSLLAASTDTQYF

j_call: TRBJ1-5
v_call: TRBV5-1
clone_size: few
d_call: -
cdr3_nt: TGCGCCAGCAGCGTAGGGGGGGTGGGTCAGCCCCAGCATTTT
cdr3_aa: CASSVGGVGQPQHF

j_call: TRBJ2-5
v_call: TRBV29-1
clone_size: many
d_call: -
cdr3_nt: TGCAGCGTTGATGAACAGCGGATCCTGGGGGAGACCCAGTACTTC
cdr3_aa: CSVDEQRILGETQYF

j_call: TRBJ1-1
v_call: TRBV14
clone_size: few
d_call: TRBD1
cdr3_nt: TGTGCCAGCAGCCACCTAACAGGGGGTAATACTGAAGCTTTCTTT
cdr3_aa: CASSHLTGGNTEAFF

j_call: TRBJ2-1
v_call: TRBV5-6
clone_size: many
d_call: -
cdr3_nt: TGTGCCAGCAGCTTGGCCCCTAGCGTGTACAATGAGCAGTTCTTC
cdr3_aa: CASSLAPSVYNEQFF

j_call: TRBJ2-2
v_call: TRBV6-1
clone_size: few
d_call: TRBD1
cdr3_nt: TGTGCCAGCAGGACTTACCGGGACAGGGGGCTGAACACCGGGGAGCTGTTTTTT
cdr3_aa: CASRTYRDRGLNTGELFF

j_call: TRBJ2-1
v_call: TRBV5-4
clone_size: -
d_call: TRBD2
cdr3_nt: TGTGCCAGCAGCTTGTTCAGCGGGGGTTTTAATGAGCAGTTCTTC
cdr3_aa: CASSLFSGGFNEQFF

j_call: TRBJ1-1
v_call: TRBV7-9
clone_size: few
d_call: TRBD1
cdr3_nt: TGTGCCAGCACCCAGGAGGGGGCCGGGACTGAAGCTTTCTTT
cdr3_aa: CASTQEGAGTEAFF

j_call: TRBJ2-5
v_call: TRBV12-3/TRBV12-4
clone_size: many
d_call: TRBD2
cdr3_nt: TGTGCCAGCAGTTTAAGCGGGAGATGGGGGGGCCAGTACTTC
cdr3_aa: CASSLSGRWGGQYF

j_call: TRBJ1-2
v_call: TRBV7-8
clone_size: many
d_call: -
cdr3_nt: TGTGCCAGCAGCCCCCGGGACACATACTATGGCTACACCTTC
cdr3_aa: CASSPRDTYYGYTF

j_call: TRBJ2-3
v_call: TRBV29-1
clone_size: many
d_call: -
cdr3_nt: TGCAGCGTTGACCTAGGGACAGATACGCAGTATTTT
cdr3_aa: CSVDLGTDTQYF

j_call: TRBJ2-6
v_call: TRBV7-2
clone_size: few
d_call: -
cdr3_nt: TGTGCCAGCAGCTTTGCTCCCTGGTCCGTGACTGGGGCCAACGTCCTGACTTTC
cdr3_aa: CASSFAPWSVTGANVLTF

j_call: TRBJ1-6
v_call: TRBV20-1
clone_size: few
d_call: -
cdr3_nt: TGCAGTGCTAATACTCACAGCTCCTATAATTCACCCCTCCACTTT
cdr3_aa: CSANTHSSYNSPLHF

j_call: TRBJ2-1
v_call: TRBV25-1
clone_size: many
d_call: -
cdr3_nt: TGTGCCAGCAGTTTGGGACCGAGAAGCTCCTACAATGAGCAGTTCTTC
cdr3_aa: CASSLGPRSSYNEQFF